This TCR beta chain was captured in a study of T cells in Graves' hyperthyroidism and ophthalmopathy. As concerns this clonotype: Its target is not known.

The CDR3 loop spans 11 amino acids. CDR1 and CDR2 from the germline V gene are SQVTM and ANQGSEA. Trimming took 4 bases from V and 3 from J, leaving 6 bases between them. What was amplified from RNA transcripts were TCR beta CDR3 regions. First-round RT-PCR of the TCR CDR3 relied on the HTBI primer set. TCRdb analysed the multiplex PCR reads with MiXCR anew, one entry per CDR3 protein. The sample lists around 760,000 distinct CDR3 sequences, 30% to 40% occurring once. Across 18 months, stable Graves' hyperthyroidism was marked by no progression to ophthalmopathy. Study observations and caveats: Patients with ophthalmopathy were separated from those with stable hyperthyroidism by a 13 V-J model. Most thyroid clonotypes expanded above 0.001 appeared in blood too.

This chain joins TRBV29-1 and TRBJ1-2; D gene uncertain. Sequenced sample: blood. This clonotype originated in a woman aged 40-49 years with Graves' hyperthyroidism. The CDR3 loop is CSVGDHYGYTF. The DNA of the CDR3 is TGCAGCGTTGGGGATCACTATGGCTACACCTTC. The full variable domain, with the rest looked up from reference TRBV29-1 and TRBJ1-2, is SAVISQKPSRDICQRGTSLTIQCQVDSQVTMMFWYRQQPGQSLTLIATANQGSEATYESGFVIDKFPISRPNLTFSTLTVSNMSPEDSSIYLCSVGDHYGYTFGSGTRLTVV.